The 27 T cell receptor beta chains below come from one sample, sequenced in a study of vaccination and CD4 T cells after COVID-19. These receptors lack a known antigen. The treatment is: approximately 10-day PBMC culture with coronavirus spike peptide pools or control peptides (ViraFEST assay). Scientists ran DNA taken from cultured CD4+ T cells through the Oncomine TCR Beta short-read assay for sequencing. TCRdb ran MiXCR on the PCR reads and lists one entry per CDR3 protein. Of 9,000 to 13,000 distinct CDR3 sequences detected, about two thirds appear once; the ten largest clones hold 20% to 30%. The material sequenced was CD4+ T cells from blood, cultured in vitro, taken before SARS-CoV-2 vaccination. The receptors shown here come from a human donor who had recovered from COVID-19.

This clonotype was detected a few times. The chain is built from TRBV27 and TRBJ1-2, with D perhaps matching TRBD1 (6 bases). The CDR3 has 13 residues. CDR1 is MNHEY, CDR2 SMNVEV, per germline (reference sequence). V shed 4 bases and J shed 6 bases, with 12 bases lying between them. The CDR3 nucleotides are TGTGCCAGCAGTTCGACAGGATCCAATGGCTACACCTTC. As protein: CASSSTGSNGYTF.

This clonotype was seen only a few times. CDR3 residues: CASSLVASLQETQYF. The CDR3 DNA reads TGTGCCAGCAGCTTAGTGGCTAGCCTCCAAGAGACCCAGTACTTC. The V and J genes are TRBV7-6 and TRBJ2-5; D might be TRBD2 (5 bases). The V and J ends lost 1 base and 1 base respectively, with 10 bases between them. Germline loops: CDR1 SGHVS, CDR2 FNYEAQ. The CDR3 consists of 15 residues.

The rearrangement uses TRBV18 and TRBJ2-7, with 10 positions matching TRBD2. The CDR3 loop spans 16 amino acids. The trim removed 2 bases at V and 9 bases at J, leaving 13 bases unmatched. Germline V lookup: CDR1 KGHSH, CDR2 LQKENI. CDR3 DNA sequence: TGTGCCAGCTCACCAAGCGCCGGGACTAGCGTCACGGTGCAGTACTTC. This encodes CASSPSAGTSVTVQYF.

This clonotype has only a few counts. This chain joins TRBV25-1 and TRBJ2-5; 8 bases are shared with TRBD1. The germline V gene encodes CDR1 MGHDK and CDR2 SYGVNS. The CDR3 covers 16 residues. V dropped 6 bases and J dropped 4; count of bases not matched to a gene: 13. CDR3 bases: TGTGCCAGCAGCCAAAGTCAGGGGGCAGGCGGAGAGACCCAGTACTTC. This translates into CASSQSQGAGGETQYF.

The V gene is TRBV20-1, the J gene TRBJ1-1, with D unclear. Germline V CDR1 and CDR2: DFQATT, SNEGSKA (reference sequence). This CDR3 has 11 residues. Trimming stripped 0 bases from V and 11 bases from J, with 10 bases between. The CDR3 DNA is TGCAGTGCTAGAGATTTCTCTTTTGCTTTCTTT. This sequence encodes CSARDFSFAFF.

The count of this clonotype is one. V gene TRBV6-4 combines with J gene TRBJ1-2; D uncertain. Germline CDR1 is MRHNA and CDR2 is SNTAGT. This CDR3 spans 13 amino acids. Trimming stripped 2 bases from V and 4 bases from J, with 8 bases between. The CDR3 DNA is TGTGCCAGCAGTGACGGTGACGGCTATGGCTACACCTTC. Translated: CASSDGDGYGYTF.

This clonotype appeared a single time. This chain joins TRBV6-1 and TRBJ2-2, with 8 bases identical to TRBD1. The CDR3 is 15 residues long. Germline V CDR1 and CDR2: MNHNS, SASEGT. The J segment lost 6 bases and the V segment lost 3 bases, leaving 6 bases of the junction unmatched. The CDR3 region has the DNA TGTGCCAGCAGTGACTCAGGGGGCGCACCCGGGGAGCTGTTTTTT. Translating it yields CASSDSGGAPGELFF.

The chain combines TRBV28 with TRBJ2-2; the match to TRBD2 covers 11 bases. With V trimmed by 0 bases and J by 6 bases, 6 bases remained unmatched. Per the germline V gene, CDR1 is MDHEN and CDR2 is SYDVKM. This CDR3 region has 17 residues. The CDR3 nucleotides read TGTGCCAGCAGTTTATGGTCTCTAGCGGGAGGCCCCGGGGAGCTGTTTTTT. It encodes CASSLWSLAGGPGELFF.

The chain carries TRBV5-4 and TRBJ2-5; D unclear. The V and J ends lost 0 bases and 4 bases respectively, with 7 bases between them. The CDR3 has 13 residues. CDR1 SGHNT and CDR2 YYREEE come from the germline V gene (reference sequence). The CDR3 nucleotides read TGTGCCAGCAGCTTGGATTGGGGAGAGACCCAGTACTTC. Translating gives CASSLDWGETQYF.

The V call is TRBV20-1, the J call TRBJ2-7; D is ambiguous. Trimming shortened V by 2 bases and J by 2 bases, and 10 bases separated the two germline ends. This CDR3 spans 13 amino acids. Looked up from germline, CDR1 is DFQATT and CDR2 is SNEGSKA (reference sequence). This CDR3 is CSARLGSPYEQYF. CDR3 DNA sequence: TGCAGTGCTAGACTGGGGTCCCCCTACGAGCAGTACTTC.

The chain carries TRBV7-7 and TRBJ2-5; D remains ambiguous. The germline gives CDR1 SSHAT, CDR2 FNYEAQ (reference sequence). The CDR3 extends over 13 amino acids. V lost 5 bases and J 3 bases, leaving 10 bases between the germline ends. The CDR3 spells CASSLGPEETQYF. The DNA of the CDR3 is TGTGCCAGCAGCCTGGGCCCCGAAGAGACCCAGTACTTC.

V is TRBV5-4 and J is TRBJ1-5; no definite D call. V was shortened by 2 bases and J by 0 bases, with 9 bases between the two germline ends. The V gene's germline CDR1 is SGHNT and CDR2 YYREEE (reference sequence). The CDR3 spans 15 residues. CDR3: CASSFGGRSNQPQHF. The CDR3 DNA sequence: TGTGCCAGCAGCTTCGGCGGACGTAGCAATCAGCCCCAGCATTTT. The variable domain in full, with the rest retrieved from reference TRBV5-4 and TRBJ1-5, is ETGVTQSPTHLIKTRGQQVTLRCSSQSGHNTVSWYQQALGQGPQFIFQYYREEENGRGNFPPRFSGLQFPNYSSELNVNALELDDSALYLCASSFGGRSNQPQHFGDGTRLSIL.

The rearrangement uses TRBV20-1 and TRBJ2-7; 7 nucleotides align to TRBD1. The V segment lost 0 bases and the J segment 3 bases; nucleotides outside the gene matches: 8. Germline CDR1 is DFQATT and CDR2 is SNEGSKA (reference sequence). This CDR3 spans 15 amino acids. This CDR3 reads CSARDPRQGNYEQYF. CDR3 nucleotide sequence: TGCAGTGCTAGAGATCCCCGACAGGGAAACTACGAGCAGTACTTC.

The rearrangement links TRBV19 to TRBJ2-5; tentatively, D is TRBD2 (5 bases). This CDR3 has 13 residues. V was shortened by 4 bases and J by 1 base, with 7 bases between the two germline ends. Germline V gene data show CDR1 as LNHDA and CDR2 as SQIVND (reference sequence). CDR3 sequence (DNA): TGTGCCAGTAGTACTAGCTTCCAAGAGACCCAGTACTTC. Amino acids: CASSTSFQETQYF.

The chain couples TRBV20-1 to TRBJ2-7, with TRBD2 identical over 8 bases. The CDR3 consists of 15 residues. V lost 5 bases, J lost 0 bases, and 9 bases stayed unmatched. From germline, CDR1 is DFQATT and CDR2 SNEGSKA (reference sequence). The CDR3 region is CSAGIAGLSSYEQYF. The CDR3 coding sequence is TGCAGTGCTGGGATAGCGGGACTAAGCTCCTACGAGCAGTACTTC.

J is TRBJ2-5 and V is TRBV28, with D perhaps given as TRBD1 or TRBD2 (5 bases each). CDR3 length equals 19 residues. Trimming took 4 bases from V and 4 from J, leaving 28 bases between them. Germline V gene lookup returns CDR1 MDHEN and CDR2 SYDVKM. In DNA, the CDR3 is TGTGCCAGCAGTTCCGCCTGGTTGAGGGGCAATATTTTGGGAGAGACCCAGTACTTC. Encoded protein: CASSSAWLRGNILGETQYF.

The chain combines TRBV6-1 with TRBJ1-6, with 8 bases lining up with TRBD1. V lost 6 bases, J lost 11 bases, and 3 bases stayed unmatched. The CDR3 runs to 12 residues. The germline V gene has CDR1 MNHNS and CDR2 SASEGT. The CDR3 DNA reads TGTGCCAGCAGAAGACAGGGGACACCCCTCCACTTT. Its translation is CASRRQGTPLHF.

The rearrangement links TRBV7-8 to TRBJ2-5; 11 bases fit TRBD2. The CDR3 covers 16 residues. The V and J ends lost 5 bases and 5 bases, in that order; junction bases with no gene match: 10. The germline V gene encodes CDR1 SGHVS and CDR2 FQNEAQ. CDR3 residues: CASSLGVAGGSETQYF. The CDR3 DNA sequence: TGTGCCAGCAGCCTTGGGGTAGCGGGAGGGTCGGAGACCCAGTACTTC. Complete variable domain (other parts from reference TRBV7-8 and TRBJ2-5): GAGVSQSPRYKVAKRGQDVALRCDPISGHVSLFWYQQALGQGPEFLTYFQNEAQLDKSGLPSDRFFAERPEGSVSTLKIQRTQQEDSAVYLCASSLGVAGGSETQYFGPGTRLLVL.

The CDR3 DNA reads TGTGCCAGCAGCTTGGAAGTAGCGGGCTCAGGATCGACCCAGTACTTC. Protein product: CASSLEVAGSGSTQYF. V usage is TRBV5-4 and J usage is TRBJ2-5, with 7 positions matching TRBD2. V lost 0 bases, J lost 7 bases, and 12 bases stayed unmatched. Germline CDR1 SGHNT, CDR2 YYREEE (reference sequence). CDR3 length: 16 residues.

DNA of the CDR3: TGCAGTGCCGGCAGCCGAGTTCAGGGTGCTCGGGAGACCCAGTACTTC. Its protein product is CSAGSRVQGARETQYF. This chain uses TRBV20-1 with TRBJ2-5, with a possible D match to TRBD1 (5 bases). The CDR3 is made up of 16 amino acids. CDR1 DFQATT and CDR2 SNEGSKA come from the germline V gene (reference sequence). The V end lost 6 bases, the J end lost 5 bases, and 25 bases lay between the germline ends.

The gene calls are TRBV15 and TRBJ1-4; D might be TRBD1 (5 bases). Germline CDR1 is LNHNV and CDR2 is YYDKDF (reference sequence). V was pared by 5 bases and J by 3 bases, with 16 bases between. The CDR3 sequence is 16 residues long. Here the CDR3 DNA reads TGTGCCACCAGCGGGAGGGGAGGGGTGGCTAATGAAAAACTGTTTTTT. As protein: CATSGRGGVANEKLFF.

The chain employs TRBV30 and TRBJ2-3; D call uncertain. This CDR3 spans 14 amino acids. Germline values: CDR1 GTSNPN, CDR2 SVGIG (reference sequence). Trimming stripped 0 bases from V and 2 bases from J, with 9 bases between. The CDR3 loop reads CAWSVSRATDTQYF. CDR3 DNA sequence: TGTGCCTGGAGTGTAAGCCGGGCCACAGATACGCAGTATTTT.

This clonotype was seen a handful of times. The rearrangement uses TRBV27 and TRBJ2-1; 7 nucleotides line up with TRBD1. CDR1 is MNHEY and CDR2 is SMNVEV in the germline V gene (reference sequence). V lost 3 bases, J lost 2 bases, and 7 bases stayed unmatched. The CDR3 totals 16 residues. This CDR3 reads CASSFVAGGAYNEQFF. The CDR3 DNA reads TGTGCCAGCAGTTTCGTCGCAGGGGGAGCCTACAATGAGCAGTTCTTC.

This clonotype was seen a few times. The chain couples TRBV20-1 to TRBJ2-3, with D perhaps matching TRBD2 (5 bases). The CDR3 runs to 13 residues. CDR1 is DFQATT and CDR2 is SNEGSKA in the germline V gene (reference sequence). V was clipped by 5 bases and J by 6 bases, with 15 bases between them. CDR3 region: CSAPPDERDTQYF. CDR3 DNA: TGCAGTGCTCCTCCCGACGAGCGGGATACGCAGTATTTT.

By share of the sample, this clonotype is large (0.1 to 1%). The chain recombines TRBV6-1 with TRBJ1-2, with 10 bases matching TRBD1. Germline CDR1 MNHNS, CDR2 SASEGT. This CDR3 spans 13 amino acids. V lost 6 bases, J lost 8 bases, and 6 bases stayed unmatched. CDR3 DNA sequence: TGTGCCAGCAGGACAGGGGGCGCGGGGGGCTACACCTTC. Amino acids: CASRTGGAGGYTF.

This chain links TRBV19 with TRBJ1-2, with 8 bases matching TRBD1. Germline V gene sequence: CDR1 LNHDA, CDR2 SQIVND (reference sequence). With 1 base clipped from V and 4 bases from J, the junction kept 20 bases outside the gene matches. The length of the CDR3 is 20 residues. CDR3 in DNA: TGTGCCAGTAGTATAGTCCGCACGCCGGGACAGGCTAGACGGAGCTATGGCTACACCTTC. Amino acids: CASSIVRTPGQARRSYGYTF.

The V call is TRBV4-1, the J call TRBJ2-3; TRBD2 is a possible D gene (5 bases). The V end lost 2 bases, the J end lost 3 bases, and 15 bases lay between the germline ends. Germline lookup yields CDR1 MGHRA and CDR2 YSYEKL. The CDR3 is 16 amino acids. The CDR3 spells CASSQPRTRGTDTQYF. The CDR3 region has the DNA TGCGCCAGCAGCCAACCGAGGACCCGGGGTACAGATACGCAGTATTTT.